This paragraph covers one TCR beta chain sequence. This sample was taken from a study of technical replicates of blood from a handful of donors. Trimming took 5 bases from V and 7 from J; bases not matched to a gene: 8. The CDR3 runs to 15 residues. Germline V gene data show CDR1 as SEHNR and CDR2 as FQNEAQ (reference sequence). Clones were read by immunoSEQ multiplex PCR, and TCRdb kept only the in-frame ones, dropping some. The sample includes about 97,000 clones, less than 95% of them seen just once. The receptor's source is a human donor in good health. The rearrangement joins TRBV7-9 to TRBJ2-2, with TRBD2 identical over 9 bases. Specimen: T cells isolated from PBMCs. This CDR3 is CASSDAGTSHGELFF. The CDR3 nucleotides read TGTGCCAGCAGCGATGCCGGGACTAGCCACGGGGAGCTGTTTTTT.